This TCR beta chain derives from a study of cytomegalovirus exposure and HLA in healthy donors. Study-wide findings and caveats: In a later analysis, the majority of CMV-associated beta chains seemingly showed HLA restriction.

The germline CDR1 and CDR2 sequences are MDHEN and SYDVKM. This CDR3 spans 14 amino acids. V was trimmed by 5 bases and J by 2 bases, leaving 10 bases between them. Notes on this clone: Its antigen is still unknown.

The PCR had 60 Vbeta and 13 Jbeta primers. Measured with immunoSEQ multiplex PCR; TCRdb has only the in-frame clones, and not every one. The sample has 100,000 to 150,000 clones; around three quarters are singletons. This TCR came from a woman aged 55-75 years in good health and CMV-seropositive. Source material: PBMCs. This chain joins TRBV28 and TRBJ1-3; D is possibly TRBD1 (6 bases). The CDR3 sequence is CASSIQGPGNTIYF. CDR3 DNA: TGTGCCAGCAGTATACAGGGTCCTGGAAACACCATATATTTT.